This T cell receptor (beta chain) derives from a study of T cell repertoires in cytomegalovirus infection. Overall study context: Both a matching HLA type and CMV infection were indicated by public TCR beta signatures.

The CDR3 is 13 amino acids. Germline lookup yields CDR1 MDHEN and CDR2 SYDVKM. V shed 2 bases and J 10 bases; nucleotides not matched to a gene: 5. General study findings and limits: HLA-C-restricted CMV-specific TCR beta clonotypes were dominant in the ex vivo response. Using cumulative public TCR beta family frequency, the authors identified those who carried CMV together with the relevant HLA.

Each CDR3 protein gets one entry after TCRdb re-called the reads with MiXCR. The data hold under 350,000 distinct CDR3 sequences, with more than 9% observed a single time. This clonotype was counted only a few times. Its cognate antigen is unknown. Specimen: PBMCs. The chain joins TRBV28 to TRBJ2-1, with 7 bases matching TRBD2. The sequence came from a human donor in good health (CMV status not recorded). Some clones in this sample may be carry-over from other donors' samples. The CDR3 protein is CASSLAGEGEQFF. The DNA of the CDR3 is TGTGCCAGCAGTTTAGCCGGGGAGGGGGAGCAGTTCTTC.